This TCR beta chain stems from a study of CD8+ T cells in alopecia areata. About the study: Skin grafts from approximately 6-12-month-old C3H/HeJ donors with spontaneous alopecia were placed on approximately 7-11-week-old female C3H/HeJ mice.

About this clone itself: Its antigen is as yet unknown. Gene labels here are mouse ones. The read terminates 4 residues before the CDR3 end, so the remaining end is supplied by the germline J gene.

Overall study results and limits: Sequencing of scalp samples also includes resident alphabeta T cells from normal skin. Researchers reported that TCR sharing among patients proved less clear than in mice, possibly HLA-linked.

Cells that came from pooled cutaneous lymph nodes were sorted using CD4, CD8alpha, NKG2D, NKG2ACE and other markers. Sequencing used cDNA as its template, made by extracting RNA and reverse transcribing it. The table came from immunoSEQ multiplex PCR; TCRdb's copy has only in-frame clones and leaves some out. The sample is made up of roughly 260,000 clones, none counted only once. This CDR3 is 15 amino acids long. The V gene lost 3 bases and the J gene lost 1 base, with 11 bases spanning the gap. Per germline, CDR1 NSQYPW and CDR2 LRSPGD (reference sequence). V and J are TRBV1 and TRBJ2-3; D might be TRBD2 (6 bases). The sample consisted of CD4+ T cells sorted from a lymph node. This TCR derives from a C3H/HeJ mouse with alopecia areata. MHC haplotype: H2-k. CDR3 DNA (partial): TGCACCTGCAGTGCCCCGGCTGGGGGTGCAGAA. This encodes CTCSAPAGGAE. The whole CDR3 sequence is CTCSAPAGGAETLYF.